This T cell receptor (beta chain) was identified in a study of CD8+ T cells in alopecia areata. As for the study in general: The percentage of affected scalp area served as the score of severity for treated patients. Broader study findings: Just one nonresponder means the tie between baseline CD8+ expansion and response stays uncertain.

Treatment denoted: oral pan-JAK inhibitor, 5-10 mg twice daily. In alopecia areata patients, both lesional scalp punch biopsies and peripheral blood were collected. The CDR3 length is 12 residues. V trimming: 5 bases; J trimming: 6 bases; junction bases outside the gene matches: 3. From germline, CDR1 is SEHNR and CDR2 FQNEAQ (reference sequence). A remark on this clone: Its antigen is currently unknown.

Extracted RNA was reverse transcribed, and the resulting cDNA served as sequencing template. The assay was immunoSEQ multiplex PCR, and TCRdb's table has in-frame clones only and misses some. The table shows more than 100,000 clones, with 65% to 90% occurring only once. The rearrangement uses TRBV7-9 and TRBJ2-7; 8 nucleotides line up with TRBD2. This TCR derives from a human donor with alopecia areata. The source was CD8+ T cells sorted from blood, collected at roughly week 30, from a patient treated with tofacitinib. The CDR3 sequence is CASSHAGGEQYF. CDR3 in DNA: TGTGCCAGCAGCCACGCGGGGGGCGAGCAGTACTTC.